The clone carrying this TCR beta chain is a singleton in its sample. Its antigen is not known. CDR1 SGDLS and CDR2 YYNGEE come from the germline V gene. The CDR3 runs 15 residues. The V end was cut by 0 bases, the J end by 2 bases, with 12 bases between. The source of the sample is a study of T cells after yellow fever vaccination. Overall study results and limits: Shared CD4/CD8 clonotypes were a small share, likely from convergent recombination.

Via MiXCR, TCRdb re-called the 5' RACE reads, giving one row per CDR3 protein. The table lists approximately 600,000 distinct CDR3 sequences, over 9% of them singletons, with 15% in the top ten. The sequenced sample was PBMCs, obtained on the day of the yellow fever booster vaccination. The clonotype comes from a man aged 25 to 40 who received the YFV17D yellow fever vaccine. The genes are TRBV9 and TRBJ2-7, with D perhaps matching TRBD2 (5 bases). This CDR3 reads CASSVDAFGTYEQYF. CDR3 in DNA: TGTGCCAGCAGCGTAGATGCTTTCGGGACCTACGAGCAGTACTTC.